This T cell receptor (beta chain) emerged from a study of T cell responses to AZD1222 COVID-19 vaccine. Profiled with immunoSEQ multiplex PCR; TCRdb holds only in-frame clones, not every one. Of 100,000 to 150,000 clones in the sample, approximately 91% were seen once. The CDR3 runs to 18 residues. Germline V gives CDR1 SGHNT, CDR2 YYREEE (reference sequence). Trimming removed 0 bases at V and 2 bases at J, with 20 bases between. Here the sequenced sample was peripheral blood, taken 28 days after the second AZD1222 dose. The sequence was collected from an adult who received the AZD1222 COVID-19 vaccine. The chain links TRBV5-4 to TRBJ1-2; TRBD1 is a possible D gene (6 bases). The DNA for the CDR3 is TGTGCCAGCAGCTTGGGGGGGCGACAGGCCACTCCGAACTATGGCTACACCTTC. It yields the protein CASSLGGRQATPNYGYTF.